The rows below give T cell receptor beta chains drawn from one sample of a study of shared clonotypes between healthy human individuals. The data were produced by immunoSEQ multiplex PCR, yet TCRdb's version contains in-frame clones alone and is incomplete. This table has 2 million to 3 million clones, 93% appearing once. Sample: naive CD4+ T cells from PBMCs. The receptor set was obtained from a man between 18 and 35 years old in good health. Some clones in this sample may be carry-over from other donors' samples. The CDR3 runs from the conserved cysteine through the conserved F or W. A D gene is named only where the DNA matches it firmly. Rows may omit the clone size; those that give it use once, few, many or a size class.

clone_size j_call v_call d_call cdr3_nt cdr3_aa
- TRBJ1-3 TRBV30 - TGTGCCTGGTCGCTGTCAACTGGAAACACCATATATTTT CAWSLSTGNTIYF
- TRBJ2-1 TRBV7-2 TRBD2 TGTGCCAGCAGCTTAGCGCTTTCTAGCGGAGCCCAGGGTAATGAGCAGTTCTTC CASSLALSSGAQGNEQFF
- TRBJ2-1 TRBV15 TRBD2 TGTGCCACCAGCATCACAAGGACTAGCGGCGATAATGAGCAGTTCTTC CATSITRTSGDNEQFF
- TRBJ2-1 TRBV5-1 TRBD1 TGCGCCAGCAGCTTGGTCGACAGGGCCCACAATGAGCAGTTCTTC CASSLVDRAHNEQFF
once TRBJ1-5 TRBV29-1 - TGCAGCGTTCGGACGGGCGGCAATCAGCCCCAGCATTTT CSVRTGGNQPQHF
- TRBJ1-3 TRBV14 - TGTGCCAGCAGCCCGACCCGGGACAAGAGCTCTGGAAACACCATATATTTT CASSPTRDKSSGNTIYF
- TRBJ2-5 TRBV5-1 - TGCGCCAGCAGCTGGGTGTACCAAGAGACCCAGTACTTC CASSWVYQETQYF
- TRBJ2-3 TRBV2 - TGTGCCAGCAGCGAAGACCATTTAGCGAGTAGTAGCACAGATACGCAGTATTTT CASSEDHLASSSTDTQYF
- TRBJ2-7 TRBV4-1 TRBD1 TGCGCCAGCAGCCAAGCCCAGGACAGGGCCCTGGGGGAGCAGTACTTC CASSQAQDRALGEQYF
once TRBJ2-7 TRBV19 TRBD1 TGTGCCAGTAGTAGCGGGACAGGGAACTACGAGCAGTACTTC CASSSGTGNYEQYF
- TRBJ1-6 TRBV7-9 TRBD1 TGTGCCAGCAGCTTAAAAACAGGGGTTGGCTCACCCCTCCACTTT CASSLKTGVGSPLHF
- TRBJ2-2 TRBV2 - TGTGCCAGCAGTGAAATAGCGAACACCGGGGAGCTGTTTTTT CASSEIANTGELFF
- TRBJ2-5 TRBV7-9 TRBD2 TGTGCCAGCAGCCTAAAGCTAGCGGGAGAGACCCAGTACTTC CASSLKLAGETQYF
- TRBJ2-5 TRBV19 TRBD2 TGTGCCAGTAGTATAGCAACTAGCGGGACTGAGACCCAGTACTTC CASSIATSGTETQYF
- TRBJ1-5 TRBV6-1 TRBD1 TGTGCCAGCACCGGGACAGTGAGCAATCAGCCCCAGCATTTT CASTGTVSNQPQHF
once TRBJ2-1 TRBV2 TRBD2 TGTGCCAGCAGTCTTAGCGGGTACTCCTACAATGAGCAGTTCTTC CASSLSGYSYNEQFF
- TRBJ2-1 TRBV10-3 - TGTGCCATCAGTGAGAGGCCGGGAGATAATGAGCAGTTCTTC CAISERPGDNEQFF
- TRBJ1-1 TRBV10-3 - TGTGCCACGTCTCGGCTGGGCGACGGTCGGGCTGAGGAGGAAGCTTTCTTT CATSRLGDGRAEEEAFF
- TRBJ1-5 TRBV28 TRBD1 TGTGCCAGCAGTTCCGCCGGGACAGGGGGCTTTCGAGTCAATCAGCCCCAGCATTTT CASSSAGTGGFRVNQPQHF
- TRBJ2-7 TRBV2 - TGTGCCAGCAGTGTTGGTACGGGGCGGGAGCAGTACTTC CASSVGTGREQYF
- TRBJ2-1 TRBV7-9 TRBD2 TGTGCCAGCAGCTTCCTAGCGGGAGTGAATGAGCAGTTCTTC CASSFLAGVNEQFF
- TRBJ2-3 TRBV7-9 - TGTGCCAGCAGCTTACAGCGGAGAGGCACAGATACGCAGTATTTT CASSLQRRGTDTQYF
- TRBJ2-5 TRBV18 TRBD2 TGTGCCAGCTCACCTCTAGCGGCTCAAGAGACCCAGTACTTC CASSPLAAQETQYF
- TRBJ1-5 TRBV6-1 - TGTGCCAGCAGTGAAGTGGATCAGCCCCAGCATTTT CASSEVDQPQHF
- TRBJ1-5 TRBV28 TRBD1 TGTGCCAGCAGCCAGGGGGGGGGCAATCAGCCCCAGCATTTT CASSQGGGNQPQHF
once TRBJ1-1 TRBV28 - TGTGCCAGCAGGGAGACAGCGGCCCAAGGGGGAGCTTTCTTT CASRETAAQGGAFF
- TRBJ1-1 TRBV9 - TGTGCCAGCAGCGTAGGTATCCGGAGGGAGAACACTGAAGCTTTCTTT CASSVGIRRENTEAFF
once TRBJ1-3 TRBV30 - TGTGCCTGGGGACAGTTAGTCGGAAACACCATATATTTT CAWGQLVGNTIYF
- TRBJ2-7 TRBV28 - TGTGCCAGCAGTTTATCGGGCCTCGGCGAGCAGTACTTC CASSLSGLGEQYF
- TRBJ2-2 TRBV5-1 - TGCGCCAGCAGCTTTGACGGAACGAACACCGGGGAGCTGTTTTTT CASSFDGTNTGELFF
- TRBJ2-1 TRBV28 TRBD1 TGTGCCAGCAGTTTACCCCCGGGACAGGGAACGAATGAGCAGTTCTTC CASSLPPGQGTNEQFF
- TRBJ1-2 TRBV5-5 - TGTGCCAGCAGGGCCTGGGGTTTGGGTGGCTACACCTTC CASRAWGLGGYTF
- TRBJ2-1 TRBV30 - TGTGCCTGGCGGGCCGGGAGCTCCTACAATGAGCAGTTCTTC CAWRAGSSYNEQFF
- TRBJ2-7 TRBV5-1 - TGCGCCAGCAGCTACTACAGGGGAGGGGACGAGCAGTACTTC CASSYYRGGDEQYF
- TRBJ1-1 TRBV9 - TGTGCCAGCAGCGCTACGGCTAACACTGAAGCTTTCTTT CASSATANTEAFF
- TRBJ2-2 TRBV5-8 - TGTGCCAGCAGCTTGTATGCCGGGGAGCTGTTTTTT CASSLYAGELFF
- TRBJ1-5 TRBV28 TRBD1 TGTGCCAGCAGGAGGGGACAGGGGATGGAGGTCGTACAGCCCCAGCATTTT CASRRGQGMEVVQPQHF
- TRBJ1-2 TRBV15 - TGTGCCACCAGCAGAGGGGGGTCTGATGGCTACACCTTC CATSRGGSDGYTF
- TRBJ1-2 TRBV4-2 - TGTGCCAGCAGCCAAGAATTGGGAAGACCCTATGGCTACACCTTC CASSQELGRPYGYTF
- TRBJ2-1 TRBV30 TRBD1 TGTGCCTGGGACCGGGACAGGGGTTACAATGAGCAGTTCTTC CAWDRDRGYNEQFF
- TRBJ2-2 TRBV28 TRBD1 TGTGCCAGCAGGCTACAGGGGGCGGGTGGCACCGGGGAGCTGTTTTTT CASRLQGAGGTGELFF
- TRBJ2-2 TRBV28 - TGTGCCAGCAGTCGGAGGAACACCGGGGAGCTGTTTTTT CASSRRNTGELFF
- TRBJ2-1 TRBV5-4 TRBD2 TGTGCCAGCAGCTTGGGTAGCGGGACCCTCCTACTCGGGATGCAGTTCTTC CASSLGSGTLLLGMQFF
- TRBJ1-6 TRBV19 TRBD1 TGTGCCAGTAGTTTTACAGGGGGTAATTCACCCCTCCACTTT CASSFTGGNSPLHF
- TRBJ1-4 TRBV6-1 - TGTGCCAGCAGATTAGGCGGGACGTCGGAAAAACTGTTTTTT CASRLGGTSEKLFF
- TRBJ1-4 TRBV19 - TGTGCCAGTAGTGGGTTCGGCAGGGGAAAAGAAAAACTGTTTTTT CASSGFGRGKEKLFF
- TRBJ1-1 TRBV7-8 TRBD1 TGTGCCAGCAGCGTTGACAGGGGGAACACTGAAGCTTTCTTT CASSVDRGNTEAFF
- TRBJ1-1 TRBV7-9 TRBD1 TGTGCCAGCGGTACAGGGGCCATCGGGATCGAAGCTTTCTTT CASGTGAIGIEAFF
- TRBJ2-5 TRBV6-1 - TGTGCCAGCACACATAGTGGGGGGGAGACCCAGTACTTC CASTHSGGETQYF
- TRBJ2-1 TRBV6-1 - TGTGCCAGCCTCGACATCCCCTCCTACAATGAGCAGTTCTTC CASLDIPSYNEQFF
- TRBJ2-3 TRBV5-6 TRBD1 TGTGCCAGCAGCACAGTGACAGGGGGGACAGATACGCAGTATTTT CASSTVTGGTDTQYF
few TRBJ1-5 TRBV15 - TGTGCCACCAGCAGAGATTCGGATCAGCCCCAGCATTTT CATSRDSDQPQHF
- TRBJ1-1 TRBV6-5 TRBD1 TGTGCCAGCAGTTACGGGACAGCCTATGACACTGAAGCTTTCTTT CASSYGTAYDTEAFF